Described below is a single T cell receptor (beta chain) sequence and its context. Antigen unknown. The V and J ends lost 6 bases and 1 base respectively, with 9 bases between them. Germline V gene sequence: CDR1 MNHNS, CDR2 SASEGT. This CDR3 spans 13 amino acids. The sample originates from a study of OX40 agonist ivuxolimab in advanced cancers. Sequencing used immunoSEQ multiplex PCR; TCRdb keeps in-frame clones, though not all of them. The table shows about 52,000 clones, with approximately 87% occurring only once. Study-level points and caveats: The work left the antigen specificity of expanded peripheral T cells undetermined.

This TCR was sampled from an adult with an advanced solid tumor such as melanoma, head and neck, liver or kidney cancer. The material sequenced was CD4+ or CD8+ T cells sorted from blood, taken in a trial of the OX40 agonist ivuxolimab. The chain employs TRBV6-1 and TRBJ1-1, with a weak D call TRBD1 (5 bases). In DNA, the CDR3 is TGTGCCAGCAGGTATACAGGGAACACTGAAGCTTTCTTT. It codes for CASRYTGNTEAFF.